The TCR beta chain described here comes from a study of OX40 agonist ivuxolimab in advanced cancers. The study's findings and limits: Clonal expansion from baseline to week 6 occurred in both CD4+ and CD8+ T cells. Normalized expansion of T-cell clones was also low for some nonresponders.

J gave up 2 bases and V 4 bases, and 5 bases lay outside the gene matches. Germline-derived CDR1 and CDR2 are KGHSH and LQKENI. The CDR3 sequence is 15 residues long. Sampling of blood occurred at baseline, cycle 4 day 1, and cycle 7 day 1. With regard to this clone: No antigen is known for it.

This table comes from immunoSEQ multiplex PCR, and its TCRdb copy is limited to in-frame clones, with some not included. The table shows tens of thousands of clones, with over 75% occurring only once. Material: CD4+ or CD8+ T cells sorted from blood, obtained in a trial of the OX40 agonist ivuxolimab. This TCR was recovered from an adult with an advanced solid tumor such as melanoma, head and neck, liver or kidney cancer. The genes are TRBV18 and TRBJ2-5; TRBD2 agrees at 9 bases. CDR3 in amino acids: CASSRGGRGQETQYF. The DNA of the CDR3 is TGTGCCAGCTCACGAGGCGGGAGGGGACAAGAGACCCAGTACTTC.